This T cell receptor (beta chain) comes out of a study of blood T cell repertoires in COVID-19. Study-level information: The United States, Italy and Spain provided the acute and convalescent COVID-19 samples. T cells, B-cell-depleted T cells, or PBMCs provided the cDNA or gDNA that served as material.

In the authors' methods: Reference gene primers were amplified, and this amplification served to estimate nucleated cell counts. Profiling relied on immunoSEQ multiplex PCR, and the TCRdb table lists in-frame clones only, not all of them. That table furnishes V, J and clone size, whereas the DNA furnished D and trimming. Of 120,000 to 150,000 clones in the sample, around 86% were seen once. Between the trimmed V and J ends, which lost 1 base and 2 bases, there was a span of 11 bases. This CDR3 contains 15 residues. CDR1 SGHTA and CDR2 FQGNSA come from the germline V gene. The gene calls are TRBV7-2 and TRBJ2-5, with D possibly TRBD2 on 6 matching bases. The material sequenced was peripheral blood. This TCR was sampled from a man aged 45-65 years who had recovered from COVID-19. The CDR3 nucleotides are TGTGCCAGCAGCTTAGGGATGGGACTTCAAGAGACCCAGTACTTC. This gives the protein CASSLGMGLQETQYF.